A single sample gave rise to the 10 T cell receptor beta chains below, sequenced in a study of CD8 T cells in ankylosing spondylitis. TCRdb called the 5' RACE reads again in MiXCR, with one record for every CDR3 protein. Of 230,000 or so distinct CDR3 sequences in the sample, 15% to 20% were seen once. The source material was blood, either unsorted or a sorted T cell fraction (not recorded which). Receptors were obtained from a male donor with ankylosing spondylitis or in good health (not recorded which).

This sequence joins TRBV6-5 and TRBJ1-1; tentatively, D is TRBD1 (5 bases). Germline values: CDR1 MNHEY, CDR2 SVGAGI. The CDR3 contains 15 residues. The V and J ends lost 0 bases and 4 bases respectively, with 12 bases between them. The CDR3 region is CASSYSLGASTEAFF. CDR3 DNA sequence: TGTGCCAGCAGTTACTCACTTGGGGCCAGCACTGAAGCTTTCTTT.

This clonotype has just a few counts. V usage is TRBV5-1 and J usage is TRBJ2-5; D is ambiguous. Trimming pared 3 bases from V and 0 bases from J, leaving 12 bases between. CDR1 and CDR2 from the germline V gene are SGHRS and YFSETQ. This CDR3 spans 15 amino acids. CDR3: CASSSPDEYQETQYF. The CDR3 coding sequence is TGCGCCAGCAGCTCCCCTGACGAGTACCAAGAGACCCAGTACTTC.

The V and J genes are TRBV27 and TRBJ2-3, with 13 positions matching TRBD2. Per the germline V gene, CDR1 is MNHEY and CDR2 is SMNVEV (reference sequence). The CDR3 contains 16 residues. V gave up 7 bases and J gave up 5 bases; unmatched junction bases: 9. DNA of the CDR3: TGTGCCAGCAAAGAACCGGGACTAGCGGGACAAGATACGCAGTATTTT. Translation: CASKEPGLAGQDTQYF.

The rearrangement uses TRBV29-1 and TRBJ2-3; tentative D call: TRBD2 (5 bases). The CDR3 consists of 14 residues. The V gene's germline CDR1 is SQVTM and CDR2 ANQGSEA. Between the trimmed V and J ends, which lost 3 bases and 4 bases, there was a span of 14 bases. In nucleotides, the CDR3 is TGCAGCGTTGAGGGGAGCTATAAGGCAGATACGCAGTATTTT. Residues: CSVEGSYKADTQYF.

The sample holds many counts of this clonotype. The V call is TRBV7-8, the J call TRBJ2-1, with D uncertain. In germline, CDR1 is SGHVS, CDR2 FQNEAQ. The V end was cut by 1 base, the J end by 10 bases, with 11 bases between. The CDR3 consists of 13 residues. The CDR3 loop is CASSLDLVGEQFF. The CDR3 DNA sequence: TGTGCCAGCAGCTTAGATCTAGTGGGGGAGCAGTTCTTC.

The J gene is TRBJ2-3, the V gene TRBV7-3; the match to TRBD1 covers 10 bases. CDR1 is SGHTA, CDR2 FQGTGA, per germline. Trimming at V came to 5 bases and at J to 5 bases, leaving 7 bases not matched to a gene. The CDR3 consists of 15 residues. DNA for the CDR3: TGTGCCAGCAGCAACCGGGACAGGGGCTTAGATACGCAGTATTTT. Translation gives CASSNRDRGLDTQYF.

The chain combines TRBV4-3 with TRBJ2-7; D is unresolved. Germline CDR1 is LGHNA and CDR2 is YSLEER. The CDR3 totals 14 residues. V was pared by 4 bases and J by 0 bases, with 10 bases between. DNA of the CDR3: TGCGCCAGCAGCCCGGCGCCGAGCTCCTACGAGCAGTACTTC. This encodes CASSPAPSSYEQYF.

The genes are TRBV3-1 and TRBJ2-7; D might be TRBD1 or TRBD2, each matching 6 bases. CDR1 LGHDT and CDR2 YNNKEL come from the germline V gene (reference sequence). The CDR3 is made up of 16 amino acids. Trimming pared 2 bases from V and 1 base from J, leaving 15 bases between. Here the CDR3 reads CASSQSFGGRSYEQYF. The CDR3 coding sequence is TGTGCCAGCAGCCAAAGTTTCGGGGGCAGGTCCTACGAGCAGTACTTC.

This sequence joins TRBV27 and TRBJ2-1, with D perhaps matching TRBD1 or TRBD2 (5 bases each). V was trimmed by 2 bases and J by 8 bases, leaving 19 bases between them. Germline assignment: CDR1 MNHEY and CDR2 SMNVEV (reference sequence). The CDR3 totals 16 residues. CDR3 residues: CASSLGTYKLVDEQFF. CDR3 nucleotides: TGTGCCAGCAGTTTAGGGACCTATAAATTAGTTGATGAGCAGTTCTTC.

The chain's CDR3 is CSVDEAGVWEQFF. In DNA form, the CDR3 reads TGCAGCGTTGATGAGGCAGGGGTATGGGAGCAGTTCTTC. V and J are TRBV29-1 and TRBJ2-1, with D perhaps TRBD1 (6 bases). The V and J ends lost 3 bases and 10 bases respectively, with 16 bases between them. Per germline, CDR1 SQVTM and CDR2 ANQGSEA. The CDR3 has 13 amino acids.